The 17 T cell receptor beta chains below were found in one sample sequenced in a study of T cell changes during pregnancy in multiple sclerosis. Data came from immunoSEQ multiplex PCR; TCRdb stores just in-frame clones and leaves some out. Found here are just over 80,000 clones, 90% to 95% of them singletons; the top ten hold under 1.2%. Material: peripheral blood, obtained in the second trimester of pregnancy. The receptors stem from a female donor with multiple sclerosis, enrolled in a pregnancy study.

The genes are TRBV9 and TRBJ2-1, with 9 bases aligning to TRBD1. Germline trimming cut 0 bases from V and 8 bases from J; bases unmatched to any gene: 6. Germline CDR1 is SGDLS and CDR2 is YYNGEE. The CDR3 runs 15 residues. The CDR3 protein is CASSVEGQGYDEQFF. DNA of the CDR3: TGTGCCAGCAGCGTAGAAGGACAGGGGTACGATGAGCAGTTCTTC.

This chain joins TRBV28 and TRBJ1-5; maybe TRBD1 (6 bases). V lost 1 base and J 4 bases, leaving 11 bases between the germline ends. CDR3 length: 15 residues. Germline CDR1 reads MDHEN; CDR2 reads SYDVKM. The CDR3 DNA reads TGTGCCAGCAGTTTATTCAGGGGTGGGAATCAGCCCCAGCATTTT. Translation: CASSLFRGGNQPQHF.

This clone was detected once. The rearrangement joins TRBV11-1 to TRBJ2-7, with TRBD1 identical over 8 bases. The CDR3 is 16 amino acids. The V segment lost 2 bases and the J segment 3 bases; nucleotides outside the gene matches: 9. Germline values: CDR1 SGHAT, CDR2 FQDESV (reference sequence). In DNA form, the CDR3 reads TGTGCCAGCAGCTTACCCCAGGGGGCTTTGGTCTACGAGCAGTACTTC. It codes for CASSLPQGALVYEQYF.

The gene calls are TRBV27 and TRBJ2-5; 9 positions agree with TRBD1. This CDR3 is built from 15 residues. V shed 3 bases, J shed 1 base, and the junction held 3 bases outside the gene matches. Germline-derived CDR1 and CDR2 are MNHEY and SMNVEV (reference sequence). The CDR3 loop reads CASSLGTGSQETQYF. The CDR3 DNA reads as TGTGCCAGCAGTTTGGGGACAGGGAGCCAAGAGACCCAGTACTTC.

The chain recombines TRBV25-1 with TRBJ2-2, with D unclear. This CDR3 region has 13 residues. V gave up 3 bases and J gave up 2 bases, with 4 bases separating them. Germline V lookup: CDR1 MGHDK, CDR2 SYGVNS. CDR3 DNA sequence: TGTGCCAGCAGTGATCTTAACACCGGGGAGCTGTTTTTT. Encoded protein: CASSDLNTGELFF.

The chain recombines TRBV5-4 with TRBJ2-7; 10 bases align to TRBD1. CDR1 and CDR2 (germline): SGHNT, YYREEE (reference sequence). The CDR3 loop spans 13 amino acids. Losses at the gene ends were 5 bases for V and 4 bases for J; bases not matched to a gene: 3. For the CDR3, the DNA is TGTGCCAGCAGTCGACAGGGGGCTTACGAGCAGTACTTC. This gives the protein CASSRQGAYEQYF.

This CDR3 reads CASSTVGANEQFF. Written as DNA, the CDR3 is TGTGCCAGCAGCACCGTTGGGGCCAATGAGCAGTTCTTC. The rearrangement joins TRBV4-2 to TRBJ2-1, with TRBD1 as a possible D gene (5 bases). From germline, CDR1 is LGHNA and CDR2 YNFKEQ. The CDR3 totals 13 residues. The V gene lost 5 bases and the J gene lost 6 bases, with 11 bases spanning the gap.

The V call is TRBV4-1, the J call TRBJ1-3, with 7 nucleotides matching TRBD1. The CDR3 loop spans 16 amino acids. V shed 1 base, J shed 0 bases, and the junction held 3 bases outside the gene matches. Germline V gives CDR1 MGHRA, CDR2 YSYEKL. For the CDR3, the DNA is TGCGCCAGCAGCCAAGGACAGGGAATCTCTGGAAACACCATATATTTT. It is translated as CASSQGQGISGNTIYF.

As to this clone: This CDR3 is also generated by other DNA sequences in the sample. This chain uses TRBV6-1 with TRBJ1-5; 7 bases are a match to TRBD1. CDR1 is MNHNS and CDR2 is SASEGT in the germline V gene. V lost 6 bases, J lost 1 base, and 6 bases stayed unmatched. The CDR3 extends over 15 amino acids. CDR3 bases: TGTGCCAGCAGACGACAGGGTACAAGCAATCAGCCCCAGCATTTT. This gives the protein CASRRQGTSNQPQHF.

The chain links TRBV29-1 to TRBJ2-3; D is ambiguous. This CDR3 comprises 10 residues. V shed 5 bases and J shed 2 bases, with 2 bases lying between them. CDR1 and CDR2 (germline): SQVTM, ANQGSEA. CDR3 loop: CSVLTDTQYF. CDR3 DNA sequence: TGCAGCGTTCTCACAGATACGCAGTATTTT.

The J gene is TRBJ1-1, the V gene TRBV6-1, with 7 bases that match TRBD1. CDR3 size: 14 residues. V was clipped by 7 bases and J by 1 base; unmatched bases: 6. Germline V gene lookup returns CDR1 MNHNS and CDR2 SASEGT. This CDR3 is CASTKRQGNTEAFF. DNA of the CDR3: TGTGCCAGCACCAAAAGACAGGGGAACACTGAAGCTTTCTTT.

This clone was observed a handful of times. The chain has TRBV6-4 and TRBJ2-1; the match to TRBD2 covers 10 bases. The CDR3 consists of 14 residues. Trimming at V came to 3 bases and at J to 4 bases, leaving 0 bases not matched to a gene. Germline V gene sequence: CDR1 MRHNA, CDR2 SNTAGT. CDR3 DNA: TGTGCCAGCAGTGAAGCGGGAGGGTACAATGAGCAGTTCTTC. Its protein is CASSEAGGYNEQFF.

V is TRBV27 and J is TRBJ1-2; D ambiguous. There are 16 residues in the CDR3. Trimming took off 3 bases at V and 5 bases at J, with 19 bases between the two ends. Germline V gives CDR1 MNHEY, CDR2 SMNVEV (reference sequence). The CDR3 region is CASSFGRLSSTYGYTF. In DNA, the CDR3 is TGTGCCAGCAGTTTTGGTCGCCTCTCATCGACTTATGGCTACACCTTC.

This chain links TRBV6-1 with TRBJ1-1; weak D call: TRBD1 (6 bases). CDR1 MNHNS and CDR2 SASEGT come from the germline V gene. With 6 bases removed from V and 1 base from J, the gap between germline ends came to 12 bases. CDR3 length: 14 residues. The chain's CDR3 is CASRTGLGNTEAFF. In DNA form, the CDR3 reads TGTGCCAGCAGAACAGGGTTGGGGAACACTGAAGCTTTCTTT.

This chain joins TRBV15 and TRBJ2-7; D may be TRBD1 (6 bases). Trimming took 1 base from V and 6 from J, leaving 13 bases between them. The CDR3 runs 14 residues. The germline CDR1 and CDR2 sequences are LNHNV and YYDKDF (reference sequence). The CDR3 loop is CATSRGRGYFEQYF. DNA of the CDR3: TGTGCCACCAGCAGAGGCAGGGGATATTTCGAGCAGTACTTC.

This chain's CDR3 is CASQGGETQYF. The DNA for the CDR3 is TGCGCCAGCCAGGGGGGAGAGACCCAGTACTTC. This chain links TRBV10-2 with TRBJ2-5; tentatively, D is TRBD1 (7 bases). V dropped 8 bases and J dropped 4 bases, with 8 bases sitting between them. The CDR3 contains 11 residues. The germline gives CDR1 WSHSY, CDR2 SAAADI.

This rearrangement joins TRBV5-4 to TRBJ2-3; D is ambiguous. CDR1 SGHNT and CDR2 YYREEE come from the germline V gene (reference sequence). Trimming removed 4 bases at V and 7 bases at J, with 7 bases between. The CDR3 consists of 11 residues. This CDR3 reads CASSLDNTQYF. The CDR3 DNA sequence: TGTGCCAGCAGCCTTGACAATACGCAGTATTTT. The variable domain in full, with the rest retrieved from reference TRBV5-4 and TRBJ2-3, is ETGVTQSPTHLIKTRGQQVTLRCSSQSGHNTVSWYQQALGQGPQFIFQYYREEENGRGNFPPRFSGLQFPNYSSELNVNALELDDSALYLCASSLDNTQYFGPGTRLTVL.